This is a list of T cell receptor beta chains from one sample in a study of T-cell memory formation after mild COVID-19. TCRdb independently ran MiXCR on the 5' RACE reads; one entry per CDR3 protein. Counted here are about 410,000 distinct CDR3 sequences, around a quarter occurring once; the ten biggest clones make up over 10%. Material for sequencing was PBMCs or a T cell subset sorted from them (not recorded which). All receptors derive from an adult woman who had mild COVID-19 (a few samples of this study predate the infection). Cell type and time point are not known. Both conserved end residues are part of each CDR3. D genes are given only for firm matches. Only some rows state a clone size, as once, few, many or a class for expanded clones.

d_gene: -
j_gene: TRBJ2-1
abundance: -
v_gene: TRBV6-6
CDR3nt: TGTGCCAGCAGTTATCTAGCGCCATCCTACAATGAGCAGTTCTTC
CDR3aa: CASSYLAPSYNEQFF

d_gene: -
j_gene: TRBJ1-4
abundance: -
v_gene: TRBV7-2
CDR3nt: TGTGCCAGCAGCTCCCTCGAGGAAAAACTGTTTTTT
CDR3aa: CASSSLEEKLFF

d_gene: -
j_gene: TRBJ1-2
abundance: many
v_gene: TRBV12-3/TRBV12-4
CDR3nt: TGTGCCAGCAGTTTAGAGAACTATGGCTACACCTTC
CDR3aa: CASSLENYGYTF

d_gene: -
j_gene: TRBJ1-1
abundance: once
v_gene: TRBV5-6
CDR3nt: TGTGCCAGCAGGTGGGGGCAGGGGGAAGCTTTCTTT
CDR3aa: CASRWGQGEAFF

d_gene: TRBD2
j_gene: TRBJ2-3
abundance: -
v_gene: TRBV4-2
CDR3nt: TGTGCCAGCAGCCAAGCCCTGTCGTCGGCTAGCGGGAGGGCCGTGGGCACAGATACGCAGTATTTT
CDR3aa: CASSQALSSASGRAVGTDTQYF

d_gene: TRBD1
j_gene: TRBJ1-1
abundance: few
v_gene: TRBV18
CDR3nt: TGTGCCAGCTCACCGGGACAGAACAGTGAAGCTTTCTTT
CDR3aa: CASSPGQNSEAFF

d_gene: TRBD1
j_gene: TRBJ2-5
abundance: few
v_gene: TRBV4-2
CDR3nt: TGTGCCAGCAGCCAAGATAAACAGGGGTCGAGGAAGACCCAGTACTTC
CDR3aa: CASSQDKQGSRKTQYF

d_gene: TRBD1
j_gene: TRBJ1-1
abundance: -
v_gene: TRBV7-2
CDR3nt: TGTGCCAGCAGCCCAGACAGGGCATCAGGCACTGAAGCTTTCTTT
CDR3aa: CASSPDRASGTEAFF

d_gene: -
j_gene: TRBJ2-7
abundance: -
v_gene: TRBV25-1
CDR3nt: TGTGCCACGCAAACGCACGGGGAGACCGAGCAGTACTTC
CDR3aa: CATQTHGETEQYF

d_gene: -
j_gene: TRBJ1-5
abundance: -
v_gene: TRBV7-9
CDR3nt: TGTGCCAGCAGCGCCACAGGGCCCAATCAGCCCCAGCATTTT
CDR3aa: CASSATGPNQPQHF

d_gene: -
j_gene: TRBJ2-2
abundance: few
v_gene: TRBV18
CDR3nt: TGTGCCAGCTCACAACCTACACTAGCTTACACCGGGGAGCTGTTTTTT
CDR3aa: CASSQPTLAYTGELFF

d_gene: TRBD2
j_gene: TRBJ2-3
abundance: -
v_gene: TRBV7-8
CDR3nt: TGTGCCAGCAGCGACCCTTTGGCGGGAGGACCGGATACGCAGTATTTT
CDR3aa: CASSDPLAGGPDTQYF

d_gene: -
j_gene: TRBJ2-1
abundance: -
v_gene: TRBV27
CDR3nt: TGTGCCAGCAGTCCAAGCGAGACCTCCTACAATGAGCAGTTCTTC
CDR3aa: CASSPSETSYNEQFF

d_gene: TRBD1
j_gene: TRBJ2-4
abundance: -
v_gene: TRBV29-1
CDR3nt: TGCAGCGTCGTGACAGGGGTCGAGGGCATTCAGTACTTC
CDR3aa: CSVVTGVEGIQYF

d_gene: TRBD1
j_gene: TRBJ1-2
abundance: -
v_gene: TRBV2
CDR3nt: TGTGCCAGACAGGTCGACGGACAGGGGCGGATCTATGGCTACACCTTC
CDR3aa: CARQVDGQGRIYGYTF

d_gene: TRBD1
j_gene: TRBJ1-1
abundance: -
v_gene: TRBV11-3
CDR3nt: TGTGCCAGCAGCCCGCGGACAGGGGGAGGGACTGAAGCTTTCTTT
CDR3aa: CASSPRTGGGTEAFF

d_gene: TRBD1
j_gene: TRBJ2-7
abundance: -
v_gene: TRBV12-3/TRBV12-4
CDR3nt: TGTGCCAGCAGTTCCTACAGGGGACGGGGCGAGCAGTACTTC
CDR3aa: CASSSYRGRGEQYF

d_gene: TRBD1
j_gene: TRBJ1-1
abundance: -
v_gene: TRBV7-9
CDR3nt: TGTGCCAGCAGAAAGGACAGGGCCGACACTGAAGCTTTCTTT
CDR3aa: CASRKDRADTEAFF

d_gene: -
j_gene: TRBJ2-1
abundance: -
v_gene: TRBV30
CDR3nt: TGTGCCGCAAGAGGGGGCGGGAAGTATGAGCAGTTCTTC
CDR3aa: CAARGGGKYEQFF

d_gene: -
j_gene: TRBJ2-4
abundance: -
v_gene: TRBV6-4
CDR3nt: TGTGCCAGCAGCCAACTAGCCGGGACAGAAAACATTCAGTACTTC
CDR3aa: CASSQLAGTENIQYF

d_gene: -
j_gene: TRBJ2-5
abundance: -
v_gene: TRBV11-2
CDR3nt: TGTGCCAGCAGCGCCCGACGGTGGGAGACCCAGTACTTC
CDR3aa: CASSARRWETQYF

d_gene: -
j_gene: TRBJ2-1
abundance: -
v_gene: TRBV24-1
CDR3nt: TGTGCCACCAGTGACAGGGGCTATTATCGCTCCTACAATGAGCAGTTCTTC
CDR3aa: CATSDRGYYRSYNEQFF

d_gene: -
j_gene: TRBJ2-7
abundance: -
v_gene: TRBV6-5
CDR3nt: TGTGCCAGCACCTCGCGGCAGGGGGGCGCCTACGAGCAGTACTTC
CDR3aa: CASTSRQGGAYEQYF

d_gene: -
j_gene: TRBJ1-1
abundance: -
v_gene: TRBV12-3/TRBV12-4
CDR3nt: TGTGCCAGTCTGAAGAGCACTGAAGCTTTCTTT
CDR3aa: CASLKSTEAFF

d_gene: TRBD1
j_gene: TRBJ2-7
abundance: few
v_gene: TRBV7-8
CDR3nt: TGTGCCAGCACCCTTAGACCGGGACAGGGCGTATACGAGCAGTACTTC
CDR3aa: CASTLRPGQGVYEQYF

d_gene: TRBD2
j_gene: TRBJ2-7
abundance: -
v_gene: TRBV25-1
CDR3nt: TGTGCCAGCAGTGAATTATCTAGCGGGAGCTCCTACGAGCAGTACTTC
CDR3aa: CASSELSSGSSYEQYF

d_gene: -
j_gene: TRBJ1-1
abundance: -
v_gene: TRBV19
CDR3nt: TGTGCCAGTAAGAGAACAGTGAACACTGAAGCTTTCTTT
CDR3aa: CASKRTVNTEAFF

d_gene: -
j_gene: TRBJ1-1
abundance: -
v_gene: TRBV5-5
CDR3nt: TGTGCCAGCAGCTTTCAACAGCTGAACACTGAAGCTTTCTTT
CDR3aa: CASSFQQLNTEAFF